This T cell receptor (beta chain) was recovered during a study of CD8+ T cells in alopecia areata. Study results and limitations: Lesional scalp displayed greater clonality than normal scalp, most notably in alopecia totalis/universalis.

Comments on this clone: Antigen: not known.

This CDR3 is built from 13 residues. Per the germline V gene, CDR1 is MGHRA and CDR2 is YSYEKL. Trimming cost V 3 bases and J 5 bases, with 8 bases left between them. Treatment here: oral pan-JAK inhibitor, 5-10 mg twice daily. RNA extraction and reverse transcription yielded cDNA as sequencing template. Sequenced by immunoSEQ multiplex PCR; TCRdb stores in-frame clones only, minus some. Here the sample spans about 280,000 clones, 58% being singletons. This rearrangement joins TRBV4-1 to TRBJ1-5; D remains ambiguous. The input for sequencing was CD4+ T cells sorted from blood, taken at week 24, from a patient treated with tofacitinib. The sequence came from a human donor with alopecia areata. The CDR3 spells CASSHSMDQPQHF. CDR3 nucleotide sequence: TGCGCCAGCAGCCATAGCATGGATCAGCCCCAGCATTTT.